This T cell receptor (beta chain) was captured in a study of response to subunit inactivated influenza vaccine. General study findings and limits: Only a handful of new T cells, the authors suggested, are recruited with each seasonal influenza vaccination.

TCRdb fed the RT-PCR reads into MiXCR, producing one record per CDR3 protein. The repertoire consists of under 800,000 distinct CDR3 sequences, with approximately 15% occurring once and the leading ten covering roughly 6.4%. This clonotype occurred many times. No antigen is known for it. The TCR was taken from a middle-aged man who received an inactivated influenza vaccine. This material consisted of PBMCs from blood, taken less than 15 days before vaccination.

Written as DNA, the CDR3 is TGTGCCACCAGTGATTTTGCGGGGGGCGTCAACACCGGGGAGCTGTTTTTT. Its protein is CATSDFAGGVNTGELFF. The J gene is TRBJ2-2, the V gene TRBV24-1; 8 nucleotides align to TRBD2. The CDR3 contains 17 residues. Germline loops: CDR1 KGHDR, CDR2 SFDVKD. With 1 base clipped from V and 2 bases from J, the junction kept 5 bases outside the gene matches.